The sequence of this TCR beta chain was determined in a study of cytomegalovirus exposure and HLA in healthy donors. Study-wide results and caveats: Fewer N-insertions (relative to the approximately 670-donor mean) were reportedly seen in an Asian-associated ancestry cluster in a later analysis.

A note on this clone: Its antigen is undetermined.

This CDR3 comprises 13 residues. Trimming stripped 6 bases from V and 4 bases from J, with 12 bases between. CDR1 is SNHLY and CDR2 is FYNNEI in the germline V gene. PCR employed 60 Vbeta and 13 Jbeta primers. The data were produced by immunoSEQ multiplex PCR, yet TCRdb's version contains in-frame clones alone and is incomplete. This sample has about 140,000 clones, with roughly 70% found just once. The sequenced material came from PBMCs. The J gene is TRBJ2-5, the V gene TRBV2, with a tentative D call TRBD2 (7 bases). The source of this sequence is a man aged 25-45 years in good health and CMV-seronegative. The CDR3 reads CASRYREGETQYF. CDR3 DNA sequence: TGTGCCAGCAGGTACAGGGAGGGAGAGACCCAGTACTTC.